The clone carrying this T cell receptor (beta chain) showed up just a few times. No antigen is known for it. The sample comes from a study of T cells after yellow fever vaccination. Study information: The fractions with low cell numbers were processed using SMART-Seq v4 Ultra Low Input.

Notes on the study in general: After the booster, about 95% of CD4 and about nine tenths of CD8 primary-response clones were re-detected. Peaking on day 5 versus 15, the secondary response was faster but weaker.

In making TCR cDNA, 5'RACE template switching added a universal primer site and UMIs to it. MiXCR, run by TCRdb on the 5' RACE reads, gives a single entry per CDR3 protein. The repertoire has 280,000 or so distinct CDR3 sequences, approximately 10% of them found once; the top ten carry 3% to 3.5%. The V end was cut by 5 bases, the J end by 5 bases, with 15 bases between. The CDR3 runs 14 residues. Germline V gene sequence: CDR1 SGHTA, CDR2 FQGNSA. The chain is built from TRBV7-2 and TRBJ1-1; D is unresolved. The receptor was isolated from a man between 18 and 29 years old who received the YFV17D yellow fever vaccine. The sample was CD4+ T cells sorted from PBMCs, taken 5 days after the yellow fever booster vaccination. The CDR3 DNA sequence: TGTGCCAGCAGCGCTAGCGGGCCCCTAACTGAAGCTTTCTTT. Its protein product is CASSASGPLTEAFF.